The 3 T cell receptor beta chains presented below share a single source sample, sequenced in a study of blood T cell repertoires in COVID-19. The table came from immunoSEQ multiplex PCR; TCRdb's copy has only in-frame clones and leaves some out. Altogether fewer than 110,000 clones are present, almost 85% being singletons, with the ten largest covering approximately 4.4%. Sequencing was carried out using peripheral blood. The source of these receptors is a human donor in a cohort sampled during active COVID-19.

V is TRBV28 and J is TRBJ2-2; 7 bases align to TRBD1. The CDR3 loop spans 13 amino acids. The V and J ends lost 6 bases and 6 bases, in that order; junction bases with no gene match: 4. Germline V gene data show CDR1 as MDHEN and CDR2 as SYDVKM. CDR3 DNA sequence: TGTGCCAGCAGCAAAACAGGGGCCGGGGAGCTGTTTTTT. As protein: CASSKTGAGELFF.

V usage is TRBV24-1 and J usage is TRBJ2-5; D might be TRBD2 (5 bases). CDR1 is KGHDR, CDR2 SFDVKD, per germline. V gave up 3 bases and J gave up 5 bases, with 15 bases separating them. The CDR3 runs to 15 residues. The CDR3 coding sequence is TGTGCCACCAGTGATACTCGACCGGGCGGGGAGACCCAGTACTTC. As protein: CATSDTRPGGETQYF.

The table lists this clone with a count of one. The chain couples TRBV30 to TRBJ1-5; perhaps TRBD1 as D (5 bases). Germline loops: CDR1 GTSNPN, CDR2 SVGIG (reference sequence). V gave up 0 bases and J gave up 5 bases, with 14 bases separating them. The CDR3 extends over 15 amino acids. CDR3 nucleotides: TGTGCCTGGAGTGTGGGGCTCTACAGCGATCAGCCCCAGCATTTT. Its protein is CAWSVGLYSDQPQHF.